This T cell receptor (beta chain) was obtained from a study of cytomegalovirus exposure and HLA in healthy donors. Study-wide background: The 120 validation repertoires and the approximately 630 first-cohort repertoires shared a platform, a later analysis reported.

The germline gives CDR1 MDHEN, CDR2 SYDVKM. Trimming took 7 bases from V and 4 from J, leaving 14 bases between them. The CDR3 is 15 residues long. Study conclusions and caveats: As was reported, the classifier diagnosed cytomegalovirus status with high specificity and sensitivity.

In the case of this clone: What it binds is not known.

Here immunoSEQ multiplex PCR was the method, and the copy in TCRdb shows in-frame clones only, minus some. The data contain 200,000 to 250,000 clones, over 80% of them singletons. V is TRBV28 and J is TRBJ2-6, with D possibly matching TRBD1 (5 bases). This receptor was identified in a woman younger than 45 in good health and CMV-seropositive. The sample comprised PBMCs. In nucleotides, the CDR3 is TGTGCCAGCACCCCCCACCCAGGGGGGGCCAACGTCCTGACTTTC. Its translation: CASTPHPGGANVLTF.